The text below deals with one T cell receptor (beta chain). It lacks a known antigen. Nothing much larger sits one base from this clone, and base qualities are not available. The sample's time point label is to be understood as: baseline before first vaccination. Vaccinee samples came from UK trials COV001 and COV002, including a single-blind randomized controlled phase 2/3 trial of AZD1222 (ChAdOx1 nCoV-19) in healthy adults. For TCRbeta chain sequencing, PBMC samples were collected from trial participants at day 0 and at day 28 after the second dose. The sample originates from a study of T cell responses to AZD1222 COVID-19 vaccine (dated by TCRdb to about 2021). Study-wide context: AZD1222 recipients with second doses at about 4 weeks or about 12 weeks were pooled, because spike-specific TCR depth and breadth did not differ between schedules. A total of over 230 trial participants underwent TCR sequencing, of whom about 200 had received two doses of AZD1222 and about 25 had received two doses of the MenACWY control vaccine. Enrollment into the trials was organized by age into subgroups of 18-55, 56-69 and 70-plus years, and those subgroups contained roughly 150, 30 and 60 TCR-sequenced participants, respectively. On the study overall, not on this receptor specifically: Because no day 14 peak-response samples were available, the repertoires could be characterized only after the peak T cell response. Participants were mostly white British and included more females than males, and it was suggested by the authors that clonal diversity may have been underestimated. The whole spike protein was spanned by vaccine-associated CD4 TCRs, and dominant responses were seen in regions 160-218 and 743-854. In the small 56-69-year group, the increase in depth fell short of significance, most likely because of low power. After two AZD1222 doses, both the breadth and the depth of spike-specific TCRs were significantly higher than at day 0 and than in MenACWY recipients. Nearly half of unique spike-specific TCRs reportedly recognized epitopes outside regions mutated in the B.1.351 and B.1.1.7 variants. Conclusions about previously exposed vaccinees are limited, since just a handful of AZD1222 recipients were seropositive for SARS-CoV-2 at baseline.

The CDR3 regions of human TCRbeta chains were analyzed by immunosequencing. The original pipeline was this. Repertoire TCRs were matched against a reference library of SARS-CoV-2-specific TCRs generated with the MIRA antigen-specificity platform. Breadth was defined as the fraction of unique TCRs that were SARS-CoV-2-associated, and depth was defined as the fraction of total T cells that were SARS-CoV-2-associated. Each spike-specific TCR was assigned to its reactive spike region and to a CD4 or CD8 class using the MIRA data. Log10-transformed breadth and depth values were compared by one-way ANOVA with Sidak's multiple comparisons tests. TCRdb carries this immuneACCESS record with in-frame sequences only. Its versions omit some clonotypes, under half of them owing to an unresolved V gene in the studies checked, with the rest unexplained. D and trimming were read from the DNA, whereas the V and J calls and clone size are those reported in that table. Within this sample are 95,000 to 120,000 clones, with roughly 84% of them counted one time only. Of the sample, approximately 3% is held by the ten largest clones.

Taken from cysteine to phenylalanine, the CDR3 has 15 residues. Left in the record is the CDR3 DNA by itself, 45 bases read in frame from the first base. Unmatched junction bases come to 2, with V trimmed by 2 bases and J by 4 bases. The germline V gene provides CDR1 LGHNA and CDR2 YNFKEQ. The chain is made from TRBV4-2 and TRBJ1-6; 7 bases in between match TRBD1. Sequenced material: peripheral blood, taken on day 0 of AZD1222 vaccination. The sequence came from an adult in good health. The DNA sequence follows: TGTGCCAGCAGCCAAATGACAGGGTATAATTCACCCCTCCACTTT. Its translation reads: CASSQMTGYNSPLHF.